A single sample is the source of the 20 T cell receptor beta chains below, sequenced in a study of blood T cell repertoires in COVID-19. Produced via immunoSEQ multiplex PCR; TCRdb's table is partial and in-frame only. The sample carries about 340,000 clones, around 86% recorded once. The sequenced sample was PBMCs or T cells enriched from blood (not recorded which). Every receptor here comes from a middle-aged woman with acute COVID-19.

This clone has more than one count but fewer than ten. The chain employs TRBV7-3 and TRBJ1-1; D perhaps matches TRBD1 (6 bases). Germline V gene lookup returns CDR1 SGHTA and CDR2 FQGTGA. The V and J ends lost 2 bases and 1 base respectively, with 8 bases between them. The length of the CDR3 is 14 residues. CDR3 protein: CASSLLGGNTEAFF. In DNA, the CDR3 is TGTGCCAGCAGCTTATTAGGGGGGAACACTGAAGCTTTCTTT.

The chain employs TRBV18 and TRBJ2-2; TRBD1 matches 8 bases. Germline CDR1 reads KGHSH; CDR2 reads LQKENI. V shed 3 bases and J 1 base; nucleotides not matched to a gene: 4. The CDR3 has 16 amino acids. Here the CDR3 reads CASSPRDRKNTGELFF. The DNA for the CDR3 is TGTGCCAGCTCACCTCGGGACAGGAAGAACACCGGGGAGCTGTTTTTT.

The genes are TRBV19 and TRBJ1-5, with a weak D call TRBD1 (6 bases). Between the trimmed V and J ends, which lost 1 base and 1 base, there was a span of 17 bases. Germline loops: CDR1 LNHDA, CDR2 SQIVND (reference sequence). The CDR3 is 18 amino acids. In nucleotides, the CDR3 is TGTGCCAGTAGTATAGTTGGTACAGGGACAAGGAGCAATCAGCCCCAGCATTTT. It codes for CASSIVGTGTRSNQPQHF.

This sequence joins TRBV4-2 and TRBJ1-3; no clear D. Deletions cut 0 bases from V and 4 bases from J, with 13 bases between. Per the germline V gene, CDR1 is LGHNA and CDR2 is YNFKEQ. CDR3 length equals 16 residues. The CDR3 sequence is CASSQEGAVAGNTIYF. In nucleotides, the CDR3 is TGTGCCAGCAGCCAAGAGGGCGCAGTGGCGGGAAACACCATATATTTT.

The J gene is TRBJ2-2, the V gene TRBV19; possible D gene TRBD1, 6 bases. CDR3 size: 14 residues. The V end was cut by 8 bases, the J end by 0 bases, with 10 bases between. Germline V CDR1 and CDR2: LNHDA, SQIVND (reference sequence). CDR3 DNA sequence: TGTGCCAGTCGGGACAAACCGAACACCGGGGAGCTGTTTTTT. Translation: CASRDKPNTGELFF.

As DNA, the CDR3 is TGTGCCAGCAGTCCCCTCGGGGGGTCCTATGGCTACACCTTC. This translates into CASSPLGGSYGYTF. This rearrangement joins TRBV27 to TRBJ1-2, with D perhaps matching TRBD1 (5 bases). The CDR3 covers 14 residues. Germline V gene data show CDR1 as MNHEY and CDR2 as SMNVEV (reference sequence). V lost 5 bases and J lost 4, with 14 bases in between.

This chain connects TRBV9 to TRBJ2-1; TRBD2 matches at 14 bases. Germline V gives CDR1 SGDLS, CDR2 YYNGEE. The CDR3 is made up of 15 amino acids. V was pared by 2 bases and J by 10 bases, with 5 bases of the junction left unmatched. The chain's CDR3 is CASSVGLAGDGEQFF. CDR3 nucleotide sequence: TGTGCCAGCAGCGTGGGACTAGCGGGAGACGGAGAGCAGTTCTTC.

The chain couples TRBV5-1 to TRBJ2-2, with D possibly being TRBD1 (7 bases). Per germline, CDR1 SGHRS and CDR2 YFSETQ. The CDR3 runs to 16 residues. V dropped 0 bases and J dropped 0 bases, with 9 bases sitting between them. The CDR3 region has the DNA TGCGCCAGCAGCTTGGCCAGGGGGGCGAACACCGGGGAGCTGTTTTTT. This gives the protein CASSLARGANTGELFF. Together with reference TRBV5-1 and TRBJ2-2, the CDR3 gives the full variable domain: KAGVTQTPRYLIKTRGQQVTLSCSPISGHRSVSWYQQTPGQGLQFLFEYFSETQRNKGNFPGRFSGRQFSNSRSEMNVSTLELGDSALYLCASSLARGANTGELFFGEGSRLTVL.

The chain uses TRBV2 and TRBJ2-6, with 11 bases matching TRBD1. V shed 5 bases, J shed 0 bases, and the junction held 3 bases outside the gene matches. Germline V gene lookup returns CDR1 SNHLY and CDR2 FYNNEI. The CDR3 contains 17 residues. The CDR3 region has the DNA TGTGCCAGCAGTCCCGGGACAGGGGGCTCTGGGGCCAACGTCCTGACTTTC. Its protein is CASSPGTGGSGANVLTF.

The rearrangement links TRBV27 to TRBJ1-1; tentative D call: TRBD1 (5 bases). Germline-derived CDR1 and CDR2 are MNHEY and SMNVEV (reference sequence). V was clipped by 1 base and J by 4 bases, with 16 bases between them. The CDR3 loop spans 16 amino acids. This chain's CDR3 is CASSLFGQGRSTEAFF. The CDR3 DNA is TGTGCCAGCAGTTTATTTGGTCAGGGTCGGAGCACTGAAGCTTTCTTT.

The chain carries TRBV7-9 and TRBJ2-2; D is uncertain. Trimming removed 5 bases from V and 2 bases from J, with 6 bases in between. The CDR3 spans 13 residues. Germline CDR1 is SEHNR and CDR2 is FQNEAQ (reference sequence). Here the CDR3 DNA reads TGTGCCAGCAGCCTTACTAACACCGGGGAGCTGTTTTTT. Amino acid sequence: CASSLTNTGELFF. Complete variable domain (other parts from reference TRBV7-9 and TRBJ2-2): DTGVSQNPRHKITKRGQNVTFRCDPISEHNRLYWYRQTLGQGPEFLTYFQNEAQLEKSRLLSDRFSAERPKGSFSTLEIQRTEQGDSAMYLCASSLTNTGELFFGEGSRLTVL.

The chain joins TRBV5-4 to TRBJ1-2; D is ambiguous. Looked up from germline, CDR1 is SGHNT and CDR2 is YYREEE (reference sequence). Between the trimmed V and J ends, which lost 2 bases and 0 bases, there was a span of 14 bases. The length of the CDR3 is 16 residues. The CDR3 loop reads CASSLPQTSTNYGYTF. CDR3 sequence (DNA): TGTGCCAGCAGCTTACCGCAGACTAGCACTAACTATGGCTACACCTTC.

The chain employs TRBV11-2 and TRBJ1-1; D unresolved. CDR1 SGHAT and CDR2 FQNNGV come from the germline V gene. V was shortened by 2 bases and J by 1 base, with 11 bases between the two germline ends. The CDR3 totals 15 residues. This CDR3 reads CASSLSGGKNTEAFF. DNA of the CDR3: TGTGCCAGCAGCTTAAGTGGCGGAAAGAACACTGAAGCTTTCTTT.

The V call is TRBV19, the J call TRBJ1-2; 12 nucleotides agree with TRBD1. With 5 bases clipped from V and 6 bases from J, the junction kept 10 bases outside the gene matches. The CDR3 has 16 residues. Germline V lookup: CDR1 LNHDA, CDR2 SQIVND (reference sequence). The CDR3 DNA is TGTGCCAGTAGTCCCCAAGGGACAGGGGGCGTGAATGGCTACACCTTC. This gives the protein CASSPQGTGGVNGYTF.

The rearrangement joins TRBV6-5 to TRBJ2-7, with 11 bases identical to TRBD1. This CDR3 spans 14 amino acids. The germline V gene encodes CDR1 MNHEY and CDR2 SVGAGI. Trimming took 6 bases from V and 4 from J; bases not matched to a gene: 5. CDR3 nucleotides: TGTGCCAGCAGGAGAGGACAGGGGGCGTACGAGCAGTACTTC. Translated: CASRRGQGAYEQYF.

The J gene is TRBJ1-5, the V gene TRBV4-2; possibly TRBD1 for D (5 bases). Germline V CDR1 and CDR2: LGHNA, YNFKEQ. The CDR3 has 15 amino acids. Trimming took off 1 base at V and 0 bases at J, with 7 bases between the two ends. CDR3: CASSQGQNSNQPQHF. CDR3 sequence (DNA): TGTGCCAGCAGCCAAGGACAGAATAGCAATCAGCCCCAGCATTTT.

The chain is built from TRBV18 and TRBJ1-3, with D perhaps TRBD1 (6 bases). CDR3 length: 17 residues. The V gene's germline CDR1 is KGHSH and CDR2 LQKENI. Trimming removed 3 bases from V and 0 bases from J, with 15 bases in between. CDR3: CASSPLTGVNSGNTIYF. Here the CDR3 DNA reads TGTGCCAGCTCACCCTTGACAGGCGTAAACTCTGGAAACACCATATATTTT.

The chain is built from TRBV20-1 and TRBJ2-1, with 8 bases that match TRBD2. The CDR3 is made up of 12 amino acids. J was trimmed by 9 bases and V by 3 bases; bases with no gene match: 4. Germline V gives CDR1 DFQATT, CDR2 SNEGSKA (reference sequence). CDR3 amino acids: CSASRGGGEQFF. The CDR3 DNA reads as TGCAGTGCTAGTCGGGGGGGAGGTGAGCAGTTCTTC.

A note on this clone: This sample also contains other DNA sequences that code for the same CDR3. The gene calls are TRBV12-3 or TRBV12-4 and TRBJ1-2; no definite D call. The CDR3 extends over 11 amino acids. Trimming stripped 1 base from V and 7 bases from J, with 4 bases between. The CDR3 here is CASSLGGGYTF. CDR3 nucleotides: TGTGCCAGCAGTTTAGGAGGTGGCTACACCTTC.

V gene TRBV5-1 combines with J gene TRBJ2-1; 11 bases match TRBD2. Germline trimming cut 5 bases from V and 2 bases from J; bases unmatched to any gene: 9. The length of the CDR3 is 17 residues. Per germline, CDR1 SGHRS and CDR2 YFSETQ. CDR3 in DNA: TGCGCCAGCAGTGAAATGGCGACTAGCGGGACCTACAATGAGCAGTTCTTC. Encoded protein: CASSEMATSGTYNEQFF.